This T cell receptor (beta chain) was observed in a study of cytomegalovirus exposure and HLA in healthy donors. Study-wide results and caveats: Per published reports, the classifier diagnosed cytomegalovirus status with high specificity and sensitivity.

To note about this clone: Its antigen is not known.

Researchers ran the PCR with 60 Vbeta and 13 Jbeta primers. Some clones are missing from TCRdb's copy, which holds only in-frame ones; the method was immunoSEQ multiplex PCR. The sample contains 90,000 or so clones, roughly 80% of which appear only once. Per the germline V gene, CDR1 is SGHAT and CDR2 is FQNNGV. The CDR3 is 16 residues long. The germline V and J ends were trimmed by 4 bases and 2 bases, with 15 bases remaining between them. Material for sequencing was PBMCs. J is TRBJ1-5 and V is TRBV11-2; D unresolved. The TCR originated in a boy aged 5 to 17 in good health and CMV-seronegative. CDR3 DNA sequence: TGTGCCAGCAGCTCCTCCGAGAATGTGGGCAATCAGCCCCAGCATTTT. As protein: CASSSSENVGNQPQHF.